Detailed here is one T cell receptor (beta chain). Its antigen is undetermined. An even split of each subset's genomic DNA across several immunoSEQ plates was performed. The protocol was immunoSEQ multiplex PCR, while the TCRdb copy is restricted to in-frame clones and leaves out a portion. The data show 550,000 to 650,000 clones, around 96% seen once. This entry comes from a study of shared clonotypes between healthy human individuals. Study as a whole: Three men and a couple of women, aged 18 to 49, were donors.

CD45RO-negative cells were positively selected for CCR7, leaving out terminally differentiated effector memory CD45RA+ cells. Trimming at V came to 5 bases and at J to 6 bases, leaving 9 bases not matched to a gene. Per germline, CDR1 MDHEN and CDR2 SYDVKM. The CDR3 is 15 residues long. Study-wide results and limits: Clonotype sharing among donors was thought likely to change with sequencing depth.

The V and J genes are TRBV28 and TRBJ1-2; TRBD1 agrees at 10 bases. The sample comprised naive CD8+ T cells sorted from blood. This clonotype was sampled from a woman in her twenties or thirties in good health. CDR3 coding DNA: TGTGCCAGCAGTCCGGAGGGACAGGGGATTAATGGCTACACCTTC. Translation: CASSPEGQGINGYTF.